The subject of this entry is one T cell receptor beta chain. Source study methods: The authors estimated nucleated cell counts from reference gene primer amplification. Sequencing used immunoSEQ multiplex PCR; TCRdb keeps in-frame clones, though not all of them. Clonal size and the V and J genes are those of that table, whereas D and trimming came from the DNA. The sample lists 65,000 to 90,000 clones, 80% to 90% occurring once. The source of the sample is a study of blood T cell repertoires in COVID-19. Study summary: Nucleic acid was either cDNA or gDNA, and it came from T cells, B-cell-depleted T cells, or PBMCs.

The germline V gene encodes CDR1 SGHKS and CDR2 YYEKEE (reference sequence). V lost 3 bases to trimming and J lost 7 bases; unmatched junction nucleotides: 10. The CDR3 length is 16 residues. This TCR was sampled from a man older than 75 with acute or convalescent COVID-19. This chain links TRBV5-5 with TRBJ1-1; 12 nucleotides align to TRBD1. Input material: peripheral blood. The DNA of the CDR3 is TGTGCCAGCAGCTCACACCCCGGGACAGGGGGCAATGAAGCTTTCTTT. It codes for CASSSHPGTGGNEAFF.